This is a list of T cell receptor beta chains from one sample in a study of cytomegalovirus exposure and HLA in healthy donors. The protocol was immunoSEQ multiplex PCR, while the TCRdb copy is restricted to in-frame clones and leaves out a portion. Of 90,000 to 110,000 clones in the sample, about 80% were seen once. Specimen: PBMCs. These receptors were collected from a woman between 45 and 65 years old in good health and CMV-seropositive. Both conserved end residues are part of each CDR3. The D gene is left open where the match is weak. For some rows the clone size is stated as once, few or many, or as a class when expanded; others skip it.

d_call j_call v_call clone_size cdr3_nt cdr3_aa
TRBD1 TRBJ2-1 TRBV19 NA TGTGCCAGTAGTACGCTTAGGACAGGGGGGAATGAGCAGTTCTTC CASSTLRTGGNEQFF
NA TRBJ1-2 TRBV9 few TGTGCCAGCAGCGTAGGGGGCGATGGCACCTATGGCTACACCTTC CASSVGGDGTYGYTF
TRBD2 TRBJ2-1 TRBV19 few TGTGCCAGTAGTCTCGCCAGCGGGAGAGGGTCCTACAATGAGCAGTTCTTC CASSLASGRGSYNEQFF
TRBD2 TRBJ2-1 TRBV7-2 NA TGTGCCAGCAGCCCCGGGAGTAGCGGGCTCTACAATGAGCAGTTCTTC CASSPGSSGLYNEQFF
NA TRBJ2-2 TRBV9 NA TGTGCCAGCAGCGTAGGAAGCATTAACACCGGGGAGCTGTTTTTT CASSVGSINTGELFF
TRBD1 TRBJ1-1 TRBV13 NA TGTGCCAGCAGCTTCAACAGGGGGCTGAACACTGAAGCTTTCTTT CASSFNRGLNTEAFF
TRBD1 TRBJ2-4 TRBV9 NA TGTGCCAGCAGCTTTCGGGACAGCGCTTTTGAGGACATTCAGTACTTC CASSFRDSAFEDIQYF
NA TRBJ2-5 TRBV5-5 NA TGTGCCAGCAGCTTGGGGCTAGCCCAAGAGACCCAGTACTTC CASSLGLAQETQYF
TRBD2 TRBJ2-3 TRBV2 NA TGTGCCAGCAGGTTTCCTAGCGGGAGTTCAGATACGCAGTATTTT CASRFPSGSSDTQYF
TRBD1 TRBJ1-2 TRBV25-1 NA TGTGCCAGCAGTCCAGCCGGGACAGGCTTCGGCTACACCTTC CASSPAGTGFGYTF
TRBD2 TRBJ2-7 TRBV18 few TGTGCCAGCTCACTATCAGGACTAGCGGGAGCGGTCGAGCAGTACTTC CASSLSGLAGAVEQYF
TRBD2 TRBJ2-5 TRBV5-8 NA TGTGCCAGCAGCTTGGAGGCGGGGGAAGAGACCCAGTACTTC CASSLEAGEETQYF
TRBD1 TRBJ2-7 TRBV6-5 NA TGTGCCAGCAGTTACGGGGGACAGGGATCCTACGAGCAGTACTTC CASSYGGQGSYEQYF
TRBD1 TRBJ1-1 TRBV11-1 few TGTGCCAGCAGCTTAATGTTGGGACAGGGCGCTGAAGCTTTCTTT CASSLMLGQGAEAFF
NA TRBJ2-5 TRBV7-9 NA TGTGCCAGCAGCTTATATTCCCAAGAGACCCAGTACTTC CASSLYSQETQYF
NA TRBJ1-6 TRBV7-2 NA TGTGCCAGCAGCCCCAAGGCAGGGTGGGATTCACCCCTCCACTTT CASSPKAGWDSPLHF
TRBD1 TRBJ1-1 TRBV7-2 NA TGTGCCAGCAGCCGTGGACAGGCCAGGGGAGCTTTCTTT CASSRGQARGAFF
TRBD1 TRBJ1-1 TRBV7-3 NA TGTGCCAGCAGCGTCAGGGGGCGCCTCACTGAAGCTTTCTTT CASSVRGRLTEAFF
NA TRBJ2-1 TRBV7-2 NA TGTGCCAGCAGCTTCCCGGACAGCTCCTACAATGAGCAGTTCTTC CASSFPDSSYNEQFF
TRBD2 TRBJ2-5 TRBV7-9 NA TGTGCCAGCAGCTTAGCAGGGGGACTAGCGGGGGTCCAGACCCAGTACTTC CASSLAGGLAGVQTQYF
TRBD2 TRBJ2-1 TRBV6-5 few TGTGCCAGCAGTTACGACCCAGTGGGGACTAGCAGCGAGCAGTTCTTC CASSYDPVGTSSEQFF
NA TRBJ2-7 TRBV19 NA TGTGCCAGTAGTACGGACAGCACCTACGAGCAGTACTTC CASSTDSTYEQYF